This is a list of T cell receptor beta chains from one sample in a study of blood T cell repertoires in COVID-19. Sequencing used immunoSEQ multiplex PCR; TCRdb keeps in-frame clones, though not all of them. The sample carries fewer than 150,000 clones, 82% recorded once. Sequenced input: peripheral blood. The receptors derive from a woman aged 80 or over with acute or convalescent COVID-19. Both conserved end residues are part of each CDR3. The order of the fields is CDR3 protein, CDR3 DNA, clone size, J gene, D gene, V gene. The D gene is left open where the match is weak. Not every row has a clone size; where given, it reads once, few, many or a size class.

CDR3: CASSQDLAGGGRDTQYF
DNA: TGTGCCAGCAGCCAAGACCTAGCGGGGGGCGGTAGAGATACGCAGTATTTT
size: NA
J: TRBJ2-3
D: TRBD2
V: TRBV4-2

CDR3: CASSHLRYEQYF
DNA: TGTGCCAGCAGCCACCTGCGCTACGAGCAGTACTTC
size: NA
J: TRBJ2-7
D: NA
V: TRBV3-1/TRBV3-2

CDR3: CASSPGQGGGNQPQHF
DNA: TGCGCCAGCAGCCCTGGACAGGGTGGCGGCAATCAGCCCCAGCATTTT
size: NA
J: TRBJ1-5
D: TRBD1
V: TRBV5-1

CDR3: CASSQETVSYGYTF
DNA: TGTGCCAGCAGCCAGGAGACAGTGAGCTATGGCTACACCTTC
size: few
J: TRBJ1-2
D: NA
V: TRBV4-2

CDR3: CSVEDLRMGRSVVEAFF
DNA: TGCAGCGTTGAAGATCTGCGGATGGGGCGAAGCGTTGTTGAAGCTTTCTTT
size: NA
J: TRBJ1-1
D: NA
V: TRBV29-1

CDR3: CASSQVPGMYNSPLHF
DNA: TGTGCCAGCAGCCAAGTTCCAGGGATGTATAATTCACCCCTCCACTTT
size: NA
J: TRBJ1-6
D: NA
V: TRBV3-1/TRBV3-2

CDR3: CASSSFRNTIYF
DNA: TGTGCCAGCAGCTCGTTCCGAAACACCATATATTTT
size: NA
J: TRBJ1-3
D: NA
V: TRBV5-6

CDR3: CASSSRVAGGINEQFF
DNA: TGTGCCAGCAGCTCAAGGGTGGCGGGAGGAATAAATGAGCAGTTCTTC
size: NA
J: TRBJ2-1
D: TRBD2
V: TRBV3-1/TRBV3-2

CDR3: CASSGPGSNSPLHF
DNA: TGTGCCAGCAGCGGGCCGGGGTCTAATTCACCCCTCCACTTT
size: NA
J: TRBJ1-6
D: NA
V: TRBV9

CDR3: CASSEGTTVGETQYF
DNA: TGTGCCAGCAGTGAAGGGACTACGGTCGGGGAGACCCAGTACTTC
size: NA
J: TRBJ2-5
D: NA
V: TRBV2

CDR3: CSASAGGYEQYF
DNA: TGCAGTGCTAGTGCAGGGGGCTACGAGCAGTACTTC
size: once
J: TRBJ2-7
D: TRBD1
V: TRBV20-1

CDR3: CASSFVSGGTDTQYF
DNA: TGTGCCAGCAGTTTTGTCTCGGGGGGCACAGATACGCAGTATTTT
size: NA
J: TRBJ2-3
D: NA
V: TRBV28

CDR3: CASSDGTSGLAKNIQYF
DNA: TGTGCCAGCAGCGACGGGACTAGCGGACTAGCCAAAAACATTCAGTACTTC
size: NA
J: TRBJ2-4
D: TRBD2
V: TRBV5-4

CDR3: CASTKDSDNEQFF
DNA: TGTGCCAGCACTAAGGACAGTGACAATGAGCAGTTCTTC
size: NA
J: TRBJ2-1
D: NA
V: TRBV2

CDR3: CASSELAGVVGNEQFF
DNA: TGTGCCAGCAGTGAACTTGCGGGAGTAGTAGGCAATGAGCAGTTCTTC
size: NA
J: TRBJ2-1
D: TRBD2
V: TRBV6-1

CDR3: CASSGTSLYGYTF
DNA: TGTGCCAGCAGTGGAACATCGTTGTATGGCTACACCTTC
size: NA
J: TRBJ1-2
D: NA
V: TRBV2

CDR3: CAWKGFVPGIPISYAEAFF
DNA: TGTGCCTGGAAGGGGTTTGTACCAGGGATCCCTATATCGTACGCTGAAGCTTTCTTT
size: once
J: TRBJ1-1
D: NA
V: TRBV30

CDR3: CATLTGADNEQFF
DNA: TGTGCCACCTTGACAGGGGCGGACAATGAGCAGTTCTTC
size: NA
J: TRBJ2-1
D: TRBD1
V: TRBV10-3

CDR3: CASGAHSANYGYTF
DNA: TGTGCCAGCGGGGCACACAGCGCTAACTATGGCTACACCTTC
size: NA
J: TRBJ1-2
D: NA
V: TRBV7-9

CDR3: CASSSGTGDYGYTF
DNA: TGCGCCAGCAGCTCTGGGACAGGGGACTATGGCTACACCTTC
size: NA
J: TRBJ1-2
D: TRBD1
V: TRBV5-1

CDR3: CATSDPLAGGYNEQFF
DNA: TGTGCCACCAGTGACCCCCTAGCGGGGGGTTACAATGAGCAGTTCTTC
size: NA
J: TRBJ2-1
D: TRBD2
V: TRBV24-1

CDR3: CAWGSNFLGEKLFF
DNA: TGTGCCTGGGGTTCAAACTTTCTTGGTGAAAAACTGTTTTTT
size: NA
J: TRBJ1-4
D: NA
V: TRBV30

CDR3: CASSLMWERETQYF
DNA: TGCGCCAGCAGCTTGATGTGGGAGCGGGAGACCCAGTACTTC
size: NA
J: TRBJ2-5
D: NA
V: TRBV5-1

CDR3: CASGYGRVGETQYF
DNA: TGTGCCAGCGGATACGGGAGGGTCGGAGAGACCCAGTACTTC
size: NA
J: TRBJ2-5
D: TRBD2
V: TRBV7-2

CDR3: CASSAEEGDGRFF
DNA: TGTGCCAGCAGTGCCGAGGAGGGAGACGGACGGTTCTTC
size: once
J: TRBJ2-1
D: NA
V: TRBV2

CDR3: CSVLLGQGSGNTIYF
DNA: TGCAGCGTTTTGTTGGGGCAGGGGTCTGGAAACACCATATATTTT
size: NA
J: TRBJ1-3
D: NA
V: TRBV29-1

CDR3: CAWNTPHRGSNEKLFF
DNA: TGTGCCTGGAATACCCCCCACAGGGGATCTAATGAAAAACTGTTTTTT
size: NA
J: TRBJ1-4
D: TRBD1
V: TRBV30

CDR3: CASSQPDRSRRELFF
DNA: TGCGCCAGCAGCCAACCTGACAGATCTAGGAGGGAGCTGTTTTTT
size: NA
J: TRBJ2-2
D: NA
V: TRBV4-1

CDR3: CSASFREDYNSPLHF
DNA: TGCAGTGCTAGTTTCAGGGAAGACTATAATTCACCCCTCCACTTT
size: NA
J: TRBJ1-6
D: NA
V: TRBV20-1

CDR3: CASSLNRGRETQYF
DNA: TGTGCCAGCAGCCTCAACAGGGGGCGTGAGACCCAGTACTTC
size: NA
J: TRBJ2-5
D: TRBD1
V: TRBV3-1/TRBV3-2

CDR3: CASSTGLTNIQYF
DNA: TGTGCCAGTAGTACGGGACTGACAAACATTCAGTACTTC
size: few
J: TRBJ2-4
D: NA
V: TRBV19

CDR3: CASSPVSGNTIYF
DNA: TGTGCCAGCAGCCCCGTCTCTGGAAACACCATATATTTT
size: once
J: TRBJ1-3
D: NA
V: TRBV11-2

CDR3: CASSFGLGEGVTQYF
DNA: TGTGCCAGCAGCTTTGGTTTAGGGGAGGGGGTGACCCAGTACTTC
size: few
J: TRBJ2-5
D: NA
V: TRBV5-6

CDR3: CASSLVPSGSSYEQYF
DNA: TGCGCCAGCAGCTTGGTCCCTAGCGGGAGTTCCTACGAGCAGTACTTC
size: NA
J: TRBJ2-7
D: TRBD2
V: TRBV5-1

CDR3: CASSLVGVDGNEKLFF
DNA: TGTGCCAGCAGCTTGGTAGGGGTAGACGGAAATGAAAAACTGTTTTTT
size: NA
J: TRBJ1-4
D: NA
V: TRBV5-6

CDR3: CAISERQVGNQPQHF
DNA: TGTGCCATCAGTGAGCGGCAGGTAGGCAATCAGCCCCAGCATTTT
size: NA
J: TRBJ1-5
D: NA
V: TRBV10-3

CDR3: CASSEVTSYTDTQYF
DNA: TGTGCCAGCAGTGAAGTGACAAGTTACACAGATACGCAGTATTTT
size: NA
J: TRBJ2-3
D: NA
V: TRBV2

CDR3: CASSLRVLVIQREQFF
DNA: TGTGCCAGCAGCTTACGGGTACTAGTCATACAACGGGAGCAGTTCTTC
size: few
J: TRBJ2-1
D: NA
V: TRBV7-8

CDR3: CASSFFLDGTSGGYNEQFF
DNA: TGTGCCAGCAGTTTTTTTCTCGATGGGACTAGCGGGGGTTACAATGAGCAGTTCTTC
size: NA
J: TRBJ2-1
D: TRBD2
V: TRBV28

CDR3: CASSWGLADHNEQFF
DNA: TGCGCCAGCAGCTGGGGACTAGCGGACCACAATGAGCAGTTCTTC
size: NA
J: TRBJ2-1
D: TRBD2
V: TRBV5-1

CDR3: CASSGYRVRQPQHF
DNA: TGCGCCAGCAGCGGGTACAGGGTTAGGCAGCCCCAGCATTTT
size: NA
J: TRBJ1-5
D: NA
V: TRBV4-1